This TCR beta chain was found in a study of blood T cell repertoires in COVID-19. The CDR3 is 13 residues long. V lost 0 bases and J lost 7, with 9 bases in between. Germline V gene data show CDR1 as MNHEY and CDR2 as SVGAGI. Repertoires were generated with immunoSEQ multiplex PCR, while TCRdb's copy carries only in-frame clones and drops some. This sample has about 370,000 clones, with approximately 92% found just once. The material sequenced was PBMCs or T cells enriched from blood (not recorded which). The clonotype was recovered from a young man who had recovered from COVID-19. The V gene is TRBV6-5, the J gene TRBJ1-2; D gene ambiguous. CDR3 loop: CASSYSKSGGYTF. CDR3 bases: TGTGCCAGCAGTTACTCGAAGTCAGGTGGCTACACCTTC.